This TCR beta chain derives from a study of CXCR3-negative and CXCR3-positive naive CD8 T cells. Study results and caveats: From TRB CDR3 properties, TCR strength was inferred; surface CD5 did not differ between naive subsets. TRBV-TRBJ usage was alike in naive CXCR3-negative and CXCR3-positive cells but differed in memory cells.

Each TRB cDNA library was prepared by 5' RACE (with UMI labels). TCRdb re-called the 5' RACE reads and gives one entry per CDR3 protein, without DNA. Its table records 100,000 to 150,000 distinct CDR3 sequences. Of note for this clonotype: What it recognizes is unknown.

Germline V gene data show CDR1 as SGHDN and CDR2 as FVKESK. The CDR3 extends over 14 amino acids. The sequenced sample consisted of naive CXCR3- CD8+ T cells from blood. Subset here: CD45RO-CCR7+CD27+CD95- naive CD8+ T cells lacking CXCR3 (TNR3-). The gene calls are TRBV14 and TRBJ2-7; the D gene TCRdb calls, TRBD1, cannot be checked with no DNA. This clonotype was obtained from a human donor in good health. Some clones in this sample may be carry-over from other donors' samples. The CDR3: CASSHPGGSYEQYF.